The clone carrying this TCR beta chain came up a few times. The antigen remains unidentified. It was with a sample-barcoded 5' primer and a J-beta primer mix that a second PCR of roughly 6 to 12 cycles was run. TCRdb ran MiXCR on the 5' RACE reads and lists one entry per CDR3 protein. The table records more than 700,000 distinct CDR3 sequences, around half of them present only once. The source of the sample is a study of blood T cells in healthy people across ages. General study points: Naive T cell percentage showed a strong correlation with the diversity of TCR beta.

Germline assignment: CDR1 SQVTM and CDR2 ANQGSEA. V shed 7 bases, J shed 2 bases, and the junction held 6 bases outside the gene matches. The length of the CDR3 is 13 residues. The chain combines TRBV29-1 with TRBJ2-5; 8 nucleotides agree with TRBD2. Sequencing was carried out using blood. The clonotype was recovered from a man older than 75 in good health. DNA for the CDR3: TGCAGCGCGAGCGGGAGTCTACAAGAGACCCAGTACTTC. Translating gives CSASGSLQETQYF.